This T cell receptor beta chain was captured in a study of cytomegalovirus exposure and HLA in healthy donors. This clone was seen only once. Its target is not known. Healthy bone marrow donors made up the donor group. Study-level points and caveats: Apparent HLA restriction characterized most CMV-associated TCR beta chains in a later analysis. Researchers counted around 160 TCR beta chains as cytomegalovirus-associated.

With 60 Vbeta and 13 Jbeta primers, the PCR was carried out. How the authors handled the data: Approximately 11 million of the approximately 80 million unique TCR beta chains counted in a later analysis were shared. The table came from immunoSEQ multiplex PCR; TCRdb's copy has only in-frame clones and leaves some out. V, J and clone size are taken as reported in that table, and D and trimming were inferred from the DNA itself. The table includes roughly 88,000 clones, approximately 80% detected once. V was shortened by 5 bases and J by 3 bases, with 9 bases between the two germline ends. The CDR3 has 13 residues. Per germline, CDR1 LNHDA and CDR2 SQIVND (reference sequence).

The source is a man aged 30-40 years in good health and CMV-seropositive. The V call is TRBV19, the J call TRBJ2-3, with a weak D call TRBD1 (6 bases). Sequences were obtained from PBMCs. The CDR3: CASSSQGTDTQYF. CDR3 in DNA: TGTGCCAGTAGTTCTCAGGGGACAGATACGCAGTATTTT.